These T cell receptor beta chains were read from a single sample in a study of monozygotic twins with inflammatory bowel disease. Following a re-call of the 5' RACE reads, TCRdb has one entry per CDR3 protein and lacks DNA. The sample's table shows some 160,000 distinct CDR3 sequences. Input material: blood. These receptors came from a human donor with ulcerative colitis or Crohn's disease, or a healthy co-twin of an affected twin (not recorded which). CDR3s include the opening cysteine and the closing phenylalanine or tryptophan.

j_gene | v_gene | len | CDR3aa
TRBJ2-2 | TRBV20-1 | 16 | CSARLLAGSNTGELFF
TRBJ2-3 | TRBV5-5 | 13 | CASSPWTTDTQYF
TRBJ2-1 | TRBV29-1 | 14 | CSSAKGTSYNEQFF
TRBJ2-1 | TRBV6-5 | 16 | CASSYRGLADYNEQFF
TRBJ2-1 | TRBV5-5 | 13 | CASGWDIHIEQFF
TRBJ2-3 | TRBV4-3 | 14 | CASSQERFTDTQYF
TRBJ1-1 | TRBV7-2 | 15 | CASSSRETGSTEAFF
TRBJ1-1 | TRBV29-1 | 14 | CSVQIGTANTEAFF
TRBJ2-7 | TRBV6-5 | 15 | CASSYSTGQGFEQYF
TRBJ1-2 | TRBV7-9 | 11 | CASSPQYGYTF
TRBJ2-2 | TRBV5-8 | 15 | CARISGTSHTGELFF
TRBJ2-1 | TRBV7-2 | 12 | CASRLDYNEQFF
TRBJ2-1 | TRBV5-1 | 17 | CASQVGRARESYNEQFF
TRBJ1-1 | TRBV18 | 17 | CASSPTGLGRMNTEAFF
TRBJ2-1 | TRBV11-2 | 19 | CASSKMGGTASTRDNEQFF
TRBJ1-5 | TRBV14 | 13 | CASSPGLNQPQHF
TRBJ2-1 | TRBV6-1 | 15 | CASSQPGSTSGGQFF
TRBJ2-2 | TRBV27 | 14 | CASSLFMESGELFF
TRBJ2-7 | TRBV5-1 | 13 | CASSSRRGYEQYF
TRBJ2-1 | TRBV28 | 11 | CASSPTSGRFF
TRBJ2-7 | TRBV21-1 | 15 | CASSKGSGDHYEQYF
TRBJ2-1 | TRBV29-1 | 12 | CSVDGLYDEQFF
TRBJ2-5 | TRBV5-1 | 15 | CASSPQDRDIETQYF
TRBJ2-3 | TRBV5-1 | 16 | CASFSGGTTDTDTQYF
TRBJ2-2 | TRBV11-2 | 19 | CASSYGGLFGSRRTGELFF
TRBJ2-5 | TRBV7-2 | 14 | CASSLGQNQETQYF
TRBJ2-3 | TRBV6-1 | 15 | CAIPTTDRRTDTQYF
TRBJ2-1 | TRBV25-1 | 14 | CASSEPSGYNEQFF
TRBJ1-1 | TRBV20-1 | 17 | CSASPGLGTGDPTEAFF